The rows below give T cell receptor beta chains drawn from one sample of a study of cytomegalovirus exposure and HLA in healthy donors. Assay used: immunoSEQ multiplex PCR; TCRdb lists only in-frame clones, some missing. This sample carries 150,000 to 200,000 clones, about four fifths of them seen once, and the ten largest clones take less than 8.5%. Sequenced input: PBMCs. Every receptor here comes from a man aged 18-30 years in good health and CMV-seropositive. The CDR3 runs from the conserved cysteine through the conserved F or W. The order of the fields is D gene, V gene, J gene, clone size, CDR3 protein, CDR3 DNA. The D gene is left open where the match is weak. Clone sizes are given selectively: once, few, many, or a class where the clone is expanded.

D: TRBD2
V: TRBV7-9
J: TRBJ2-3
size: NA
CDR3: CASSLVAAGVPDTQYF
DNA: TGTGCCAGCAGCTTAGTTGCAGCGGGAGTCCCAGATACGCAGTATTTT

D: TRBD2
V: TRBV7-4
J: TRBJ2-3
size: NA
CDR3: CASSPTLAATSTDTQYF
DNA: TGTGCCAGCAGCCCGACCCTAGCGGCCACTAGCACAGATACGCAGTATTTT

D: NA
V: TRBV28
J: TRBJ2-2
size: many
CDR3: CASSYRVNTGELFF
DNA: TGTGCCAGCAGTTACAGGGTTAACACCGGGGAGCTGTTTTTT

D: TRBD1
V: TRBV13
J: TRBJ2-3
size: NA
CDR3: CASSSGTGRTDTQYF
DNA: TGTGCCAGCAGCTCCGGGACAGGGCGCACAGATACGCAGTATTTT

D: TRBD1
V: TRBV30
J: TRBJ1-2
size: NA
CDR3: CAWGTGLGYTF
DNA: TGTGCCTGGGGGACAGGGCTTGGCTACACCTTC

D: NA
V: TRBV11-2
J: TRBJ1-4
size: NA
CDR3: CASSRSATNEKLFF
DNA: TGTGCCAGCAGTCGGAGTGCAACTAATGAAAAACTGTTTTTT

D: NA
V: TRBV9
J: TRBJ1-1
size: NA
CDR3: CASSVAGDTEAFF
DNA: TGTGCCAGCAGCGTAGCAGGGGACACTGAAGCTTTCTTT

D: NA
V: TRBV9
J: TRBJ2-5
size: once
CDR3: CASSALQETQYF
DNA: TGTGCCAGCAGCGCCTTACAAGAGACCCAGTACTTC

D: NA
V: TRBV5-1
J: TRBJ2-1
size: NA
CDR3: CASSLSPGDHPYNEQFF
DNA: TGCGCCAGCAGCTTGTCACCGGGGGACCACCCCTACAATGAGCAGTTCTTC

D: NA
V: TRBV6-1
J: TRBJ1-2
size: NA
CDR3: CASSEGRRRGTAGYTF
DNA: TGTGCCAGCAGTGAGGGAAGGAGGCGGGGTACTGCTGGCTACACCTTC

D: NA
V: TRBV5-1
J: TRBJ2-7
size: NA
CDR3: CASSRDSSTYEQYF
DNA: TGCGCCAGCAGCCGGGACTCCAGTACCTACGAGCAGTACTTC

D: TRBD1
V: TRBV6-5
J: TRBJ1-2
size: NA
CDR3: CASSPTGGYGYTF
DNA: TGTGCCAGCAGTCCTACAGGGGGCTATGGCTACACCTTC

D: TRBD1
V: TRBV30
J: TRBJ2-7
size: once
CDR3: CAWSLGQGTAYEQYF
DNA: TGTGCCTGGAGTCTCGGACAGGGGACAGCCTACGAGCAGTACTTC

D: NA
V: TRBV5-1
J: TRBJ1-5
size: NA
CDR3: CASSLGGGAQPQHF
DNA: TGCGCCAGCAGCTTGGGTGGGGGGGCACAGCCCCAGCATTTT

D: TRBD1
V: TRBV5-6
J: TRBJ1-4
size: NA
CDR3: CASSPGTGVEKLFF
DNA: TGTGCCAGCAGCCCCGGGACAGGAGTTGAAAAACTGTTTTTT

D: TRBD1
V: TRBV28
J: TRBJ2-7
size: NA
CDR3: CASSFGTRDRGYEQYF
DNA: TGTGCCAGCAGTTTTGGCACCCGGGACAGGGGGTACGAGCAGTACTTC

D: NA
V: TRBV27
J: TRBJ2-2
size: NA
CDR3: CASSLSVGHFANTGELFF
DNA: TGTGCCAGCAGTTTATCGGTTGGACACTTCGCGAACACCGGGGAGCTGTTTTTT

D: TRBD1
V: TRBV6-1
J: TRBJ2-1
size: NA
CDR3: CASSGGTGGWAAYNEQFF
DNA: TGTGCCAGCAGTGGCGGGACAGGGGGTTGGGCTGCCTACAATGAGCAGTTCTTC

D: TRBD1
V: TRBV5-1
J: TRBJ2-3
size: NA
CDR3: CASSLAVRDSGTDTQYF
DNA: TGCGCCAGCAGCTTGGCCGTAAGGGACAGTGGCACAGATACGCAGTATTTT

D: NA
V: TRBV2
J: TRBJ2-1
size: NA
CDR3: CASSEEASVNEQFF
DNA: TGTGCCAGCAGTGAAGAAGCGAGCGTGAATGAGCAGTTCTTC

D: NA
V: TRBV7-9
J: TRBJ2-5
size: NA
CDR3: CASSPGDSSIETQYF
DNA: TGTGCCAGCAGCCCGGGGGACTCAAGCATAGAGACCCAGTACTTC

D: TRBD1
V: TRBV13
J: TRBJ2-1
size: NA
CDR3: CASSTRQGAVNNEQFF
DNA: TGTGCCAGCAGCACCCGACAGGGGGCGGTAAACAATGAGCAGTTCTTC

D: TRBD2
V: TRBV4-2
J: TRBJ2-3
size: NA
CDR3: CASSQGLGGWTDTQYF
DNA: TGTGCCAGCAGCCAAGGCCTGGGGGGGTGGACAGATACGCAGTATTTT

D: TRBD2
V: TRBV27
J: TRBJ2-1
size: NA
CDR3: CASSLLAAYNEQFF
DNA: TGTGCCAGCAGTTTACTAGCGGCCTACAATGAGCAGTTCTTC

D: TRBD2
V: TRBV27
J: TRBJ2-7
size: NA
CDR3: CASRGFTSESYEQYF
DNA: TGTGCCAGCAGAGGTTTTACTAGCGAATCCTACGAGCAGTACTTC

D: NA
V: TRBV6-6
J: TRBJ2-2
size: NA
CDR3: CASSLIAGPGELFF
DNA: TGTGCCAGCAGCCTCATCGCAGGGCCCGGGGAGCTGTTTTTT

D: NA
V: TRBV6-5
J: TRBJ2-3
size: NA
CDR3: CASSRGGRADTQYF
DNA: TGTGCCAGCAGTAGGGGGGGTAGGGCAGATACGCAGTATTTT

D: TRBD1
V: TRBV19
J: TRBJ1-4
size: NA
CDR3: CASSVDRVVTNEKLFF
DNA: TGTGCCAGTAGTGTGGACAGGGTAGTCACTAATGAAAAACTGTTTTTT

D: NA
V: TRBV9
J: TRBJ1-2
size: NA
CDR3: CASSVMGGGGRYGYTF
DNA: TGTGCCAGCAGCGTCATGGGGGGTGGGGGTAGGTATGGCTACACCTTC

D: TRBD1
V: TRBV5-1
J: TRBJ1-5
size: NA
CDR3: CASSSTGTEDQPQHF
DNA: TGCGCCAGCAGCTCGACCGGGACAGAAGATCAGCCCCAGCATTTT

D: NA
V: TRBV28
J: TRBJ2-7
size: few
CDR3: CASSPPAEHEQYF
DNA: TGTGCCAGCAGTCCACCCGCGGAACACGAGCAGTACTTC

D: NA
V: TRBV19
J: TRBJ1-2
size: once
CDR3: CATQDSQNYGYTF
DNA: TGTGCCACCCAGGACAGCCAGAACTATGGCTACACCTTC

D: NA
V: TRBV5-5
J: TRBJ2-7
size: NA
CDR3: CASSLAGFSGAEQYF
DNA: TGTGCCAGCAGCTTGGCGGGCTTCAGCGGCGCCGAGCAGTACTTC

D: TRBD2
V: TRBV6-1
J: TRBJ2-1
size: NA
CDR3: CASSEGLAGGEQFF
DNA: TGTGCCAGCAGTGAGGGACTAGCGGGAGGTGAGCAGTTCTTC

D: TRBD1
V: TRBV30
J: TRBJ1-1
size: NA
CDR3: CAWGDRAYTEAFF
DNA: TGTGCCTGGGGAGACAGGGCGTACACTGAAGCTTTCTTT

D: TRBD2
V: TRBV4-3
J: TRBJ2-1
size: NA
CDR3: CASSPSSGRRDEQFF
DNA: TGCGCCAGCAGCCCTTCTAGCGGGAGGAGGGATGAGCAGTTCTTC

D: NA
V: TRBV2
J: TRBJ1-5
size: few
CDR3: CASSSGLGRNQPQHF
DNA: TGTGCCAGCAGTTCAGGACTTGGACGAAATCAGCCCCAGCATTTT